This T cell receptor beta chain derives from a study of T cells in Graves' hyperthyroidism and ophthalmopathy. General observations from the study: Ophthalmopathy, which appeared later, was predicted by the model a median roughly 6.6 months before onset.

Researchers barred patients who had uncontrolled infection, other autoimmune disease, pregnancy or lactation. The germline V and J ends were trimmed by 0 bases and 1 base, with 9 bases remaining between them. The CDR3 is 15 amino acids. Per germline, CDR1 SQVTM and CDR2 ANQGSEA. Points on this clonotype: The antigen is unknown.

Authors of the study amplified TCR beta CDR3 regions from RNA transcripts. The HTBI primer set drove a first-round RT-PCR of the TCR CDR3. TCRdb fed the multiplex PCR reads into MiXCR, producing one record per CDR3 protein. Among about 640,000 distinct CDR3 sequences listed, 20% to 25% were seen once. This receptor was identified in a man aged 25-45 years with Graves' ophthalmopathy. This chain uses TRBV29-1 with TRBJ2-2; D remains unclear. Source material: blood. The CDR3 here is CSVEEPTQNTGELFF. DNA for the CDR3: TGCAGCGTTGAAGAGCCTACACAGAACACCGGGGAGCTGTTTTTT.